This TCR beta chain was sequenced during a study of shared clonotypes between healthy human individuals (dated by TCRdb to the early 2020s). Looking at the study overall: A couple of women and a few men aged 18 to 49 years were included in the cohort. Per donor, three plates each were used for CD4 naive and CD4 memory, two for CD8 naive, and one for CD8 memory. The study deeply sequenced blood TCR repertoires of about 5 healthy adults to estimate repertoire size and the extent of clonotype sharing between individuals. To increase sequencing depth and limit assay-specific biases, TCR repertoire library preparation and sequencing were carried out by different laboratories using diverse techniques. Between about 0.94 and 8.9 billion PBMCs per donor were obtained by leukapheresis.

The CDR1 and CDR2 encoded by the germline V gene are SGHTA and FQGNSA. V and J are truncated by 1 base and 6 bases respectively, leaving an intervening sequence of 10 bases. The CDR3 covers 14 residues, taking in both the cysteine and the phenylalanine. Of the read, only the CDR3 DNA is kept; its 42 bases are in frame from base 1. Study-wide findings and limitations: Higher generation probabilities were observed for clonotypes shared by all four sorted-subset donors than for non-shared clonotypes. Sampling was limited to blood, and TCR repertoires in tissue likely differ from TCR repertoires in blood. Incomplete sequencing was indicated by rarefaction of sorted-subset datasets, despite the large sequencing depth. The genetic and exposure-history diversity represented was limited by the small number of donors. Based on pairwise subsampling, the degree of clonotype sharing among donors was expected to be affected by sequencing depth. Naive subsets generally had larger estimated clonotype richness than memory subsets did. Approximately 5% of naive CD4, 3.5% of naive CD8, approximately 2.2% of memory CD4, and less than 0.45% of memory CD8 clonotypes were shared across several donors.

The donors were healthy, HIV-negative adults with no recently reported acute infections or vaccinations. Only Caucasian adults living in Nashville, Tennessee, USA were represented among the donors. CD4+ T cells were enriched by magnetic negative selection, after which naive cells were positively selected on CD45RA and the negative fraction was taken as the memory subset. Blood was obtained by leukapheresis, after which PBMCs were separated by Ficoll-Histopaque density gradient centrifugation and cryopreserved in liquid nitrogen vapor phase. Purity and quantity of every magnetically sorted T cell population were checked by analytical flow cytometry. Genomic DNA was isolated from each sorted fraction and quantified by UV absorbance on a Nanodrop 2000c. Using the deep immunoSEQ assay, multiplex PCR amplified TCR CDR3 regions from genomic DNA. Extracted genomic DNA from each cell subset was distributed evenly across all wells of several immunoSEQ 96-well plates, and each plate was treated as a replicate. For sorted subsets, each replicate PCR was loaded with approximately 0.2 ug genomic DNA, equivalent to 30,000 or so T cell genomes. Purified libraries were quantified with a Qubit 3.0 fluorometer, sized on a Bioanalyzer 2100, and re-quantified with the KAPA Library Quantification kit. Each immunoSEQ 96-well plate was sequenced on its own single-read 150-cycle Illumina NextSeq 550 flow cell. As for how the authors treated the data: Because only junctional sequences without quality scores were contained in the immunoSEQ output, filtering matching that applied to full-length reads could not be performed. To assign V/J genes and CDR3, sequences were annotated against IMGT germline references using PyIR, a Python wrapper for IgBLAST v1.9. Any read was removed if the V/J assignment was weak (E-value above 1e-6), the CDR3 was missing, or the read contained stop codons, out-of-frame junctions, or ambiguous translated residues. V3J clonotypes were defined by identical inferred V gene, J gene, and CDR3 amino acid sequence. The percentage overlap between two repertoires was calculated by dividing the number of shared unique clonotypes by the size of the smaller repertoire. Repertoire richness was assessed with RTK rarefaction, the Chao1 estimator, and Recon v2.1 estimates of unobserved clonotypes. Generation probabilities for all TCRbeta clonotypes obtained by the gDNA method from several donors were computed using OLGA. This is the immuneACCESS table as TCRdb keeps it, with only in-frame sequences that have V and J called. A part of the clones is gone; compared with another copy, unresolved V genes explain less than half, and the rest is unexplained. V, J and clone size are those of that table, while D and trimming were read from the DNA. Here the sample has just over 2,000,000 clones; about 95% occur a single time. The ten biggest clones cover 0.13% of the sample.

With regard to this clone: What this receptor recognizes is not known. No base quality values were provided; no much bigger clone lies one nucleotide off.

Sequenced sample: naive CD4+ T cells sorted from blood. The cell subset or site label, as the study defines it: CD45RA+ positively selected. The sequence was collected from a man aged 18 to 30 in good health. The rearranged segments are TRBV7-2 and TRBJ2-1; confidence is insufficient to name the D gene. The bases read TGTGCCAGCAGCTTAGTGGAAAGGAGCAATGAGCAGTTCTTC. It specifies CASSLVERSNEQFF.